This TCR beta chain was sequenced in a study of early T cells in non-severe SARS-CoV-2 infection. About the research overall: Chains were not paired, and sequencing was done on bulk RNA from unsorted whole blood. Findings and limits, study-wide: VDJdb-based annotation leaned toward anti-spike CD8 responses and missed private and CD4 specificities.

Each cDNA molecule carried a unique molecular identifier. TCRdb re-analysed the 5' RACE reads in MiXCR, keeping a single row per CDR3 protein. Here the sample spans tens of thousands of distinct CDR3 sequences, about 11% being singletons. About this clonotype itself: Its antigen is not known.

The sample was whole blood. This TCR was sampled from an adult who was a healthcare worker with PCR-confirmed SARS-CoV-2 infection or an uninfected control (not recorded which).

In nucleotides, the CDR3 is TGTGCCATCAGCGCTAGCGGGGGCACAGATACGCAGTATTTT. Residues: CAISASGGTDTQYF. The chain has TRBV10-3 and TRBJ2-3; 9 bases fit TRBD2. Germline loops: CDR1 ENHRY, CDR2 SYGVKD. CDR3 length equals 14 residues. The junction had 2 bases not matched to a gene; V was cut back by 6 bases and J by 1 base.